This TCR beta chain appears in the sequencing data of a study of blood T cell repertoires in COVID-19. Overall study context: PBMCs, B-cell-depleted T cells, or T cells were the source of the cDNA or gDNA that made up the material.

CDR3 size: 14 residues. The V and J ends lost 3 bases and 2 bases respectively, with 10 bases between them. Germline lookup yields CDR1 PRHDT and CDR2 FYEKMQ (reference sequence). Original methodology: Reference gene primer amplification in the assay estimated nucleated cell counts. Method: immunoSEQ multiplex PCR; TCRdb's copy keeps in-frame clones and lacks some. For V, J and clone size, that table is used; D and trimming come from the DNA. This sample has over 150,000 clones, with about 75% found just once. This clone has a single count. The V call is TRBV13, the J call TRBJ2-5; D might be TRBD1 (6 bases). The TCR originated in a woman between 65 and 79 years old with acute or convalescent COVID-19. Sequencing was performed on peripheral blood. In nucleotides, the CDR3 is TGTGCCAGCAGCTTTCCGGACAGACAAGAGACCCAGTACTTC. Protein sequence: CASSFPDRQETQYF.